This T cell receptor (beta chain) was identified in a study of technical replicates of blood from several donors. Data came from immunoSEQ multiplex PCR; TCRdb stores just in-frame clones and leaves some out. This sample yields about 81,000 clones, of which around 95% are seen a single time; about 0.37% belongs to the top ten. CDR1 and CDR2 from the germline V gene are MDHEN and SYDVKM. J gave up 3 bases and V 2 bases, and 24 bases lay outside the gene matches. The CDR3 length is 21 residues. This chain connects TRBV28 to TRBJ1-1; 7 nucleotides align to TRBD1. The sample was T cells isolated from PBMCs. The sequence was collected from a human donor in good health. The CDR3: CASSLVPSVRVGTEGHTEAFF. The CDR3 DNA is TGTGCCAGCAGTTTAGTTCCCAGTGTTAGGGTTGGGACAGAGGGGCACACTGAAGCTTTCTTT.